Shown below are 6 T cell receptor beta chains from a single sample sequenced in a study of blood T cells in healthy people across ages. Then a second PCR, running about 6 to 12 cycles, was carried out with a sample-barcoded 5' primer and a J-beta primer mix. TCRdb re-called the 5' RACE reads through MiXCR, storing one row per CDR3 protein. The repertoire holds around 1.7 million distinct CDR3 sequences, with roughly 28% as singletons. Input material: blood. The receptor set was obtained from a woman aged 30 to 39 in good health.

This clonotype was recorded a few times. The genes are TRBV4-1 and TRBJ2-1; 11 positions agree with TRBD2. V lost 6 bases and J lost 5; bases outside the gene matches: 9. CDR3 length equals 16 residues. Germline V gene lookup returns CDR1 MGHRA and CDR2 YSYEKL. As DNA, the CDR3 is TGCGCCAGCAGGGCCTCCCCGGGACTAGCGGACAATGAGCAGTTCTTC. The encoded protein is CASRASPGLADNEQFF.

The chain links TRBV30 to TRBJ2-5; D may be TRBD2 (6 bases). V lost 0 bases and J lost 1, with 12 bases in between. Germline V gene sequence: CDR1 GTSNPN, CDR2 SVGIG (reference sequence). The CDR3 extends over 15 amino acids. This CDR3 reads CAWSVRGRIQETQYF. For the CDR3, the DNA is TGTGCCTGGAGTGTACGGGGGAGGATCCAAGAGACCCAGTACTTC.

The V gene is TRBV11-2, the J gene TRBJ1-2; D gene ambiguous. From germline, CDR1 is SGHAT and CDR2 FQNNGV. The CDR3 runs 13 residues. The V gene lost 6 bases and the J gene lost 6 bases, with 14 bases spanning the gap. DNA for the CDR3: TGTGCCAGCAGAAGAACCGGGAGCCATGGCTACACCTTC. Translated: CASRRTGSHGYTF.

This clonotype was seen a handful of times. This chain joins TRBV9 and TRBJ1-4; no reliable D call. There are 14 residues in the CDR3. CDR1 and CDR2 (germline): SGDLS, YYNGEE. V dropped 3 bases and J dropped 8 bases, with 14 bases sitting between them. The CDR3 nucleotides read TGTGCCAGCAGCGACCCAGGATCGGACGAAAAACTGTTTTTT. This codes for CASSDPGSDEKLFF.

The chain combines TRBV6-1 with TRBJ2-5; D call uncertain. The CDR3 extends over 12 amino acids. Germline CDR1 MNHNS, CDR2 SASEGT. V gave up 7 bases and J gave up 3 bases, with 9 bases separating them. CDR3 coding DNA: TGTGCCAGCATCTTAGAAAAAGAGACCCAGTACTTC. Amino acids: CASILEKETQYF.

The chain employs TRBV5-1 and TRBJ2-7; D remains unclear. Trimming left V 4 bases short and J 7 bases short, with 27 bases between. This CDR3 contains 17 residues. Germline V gene data show CDR1 as SGHRS and CDR2 as YFSETQ. The CDR3 sequence: CASSRLKEARLPPEQYF. Written as DNA, the CDR3 is TGCGCCAGCAGCCGGTTGAAAGAAGCGAGACTTCCTCCGGAGCAGTACTTC.